This T cell receptor (beta chain) was recovered during a study of T cell repertoires in cytomegalovirus infection. Regarding the study as a whole: CMV carriers with the relevant HLA were identified by cumulative public TCR beta family frequency. The response measured ex vivo was dominated by TCR beta clonotypes (HLA-C-restricted and CMV-specific).

This clonotype was seen repeatedly, ten times or more. Its antigen is not identified. CDR3 length: 12 residues. Per germline, CDR1 SQVTM and CDR2 ANQGSEA. Deletions cut 8 bases from V and 1 base from J, with 11 bases between. TCRdb re-analysed the reads in MiXCR, keeping a single row per CDR3 protein. The repertoire has approximately 500,000 distinct CDR3 sequences, around 10% of them found once; the top ten carry 10%. The chain joins TRBV29-1 to TRBJ1-1; D ambiguous. Sequenced input: PBMCs. The clonotype was recovered from a human donor in good health (CMV status not recorded). Some clones in this sample may be carry-over from other donors' samples. CDR3 residues: CSMKAGNTEAFF. The CDR3 DNA follows: TGCAGCATGAAGGCCGGGAACACTGAAGCTTTCTTT. Full variable domain (remainder filled in from reference TRBV29-1 and TRBJ1-1): SAVISQKPSRDICQRGTSLTIQCQVDSQVTMMFWYRQQPGQSLTLIATANQGSEATYESGFVIDKFPISRPNLTFSTLTVSNMSPEDSSIYLCSMKAGNTEAFFGQGTRLTVV.